The clone carrying this TCR beta chain was observed a single time. The germline V gene has CDR1 MDHEN and CDR2 SYDVKM. The CDR3 has 14 residues. With 3 bases removed from V and 7 bases from J, the gap between germline ends came to 10 bases. Per the original methods: Quantification of nucleated cells was approximated via reference gene primer amplification. The table came from immunoSEQ multiplex PCR; TCRdb's copy has only in-frame clones and leaves some out. D and trimming come from the DNA, and the V and J calls and clone size come from that table. The sample shows approximately 80,000 clones, about 82% of them seen only once. This record belongs to a study of blood T cell repertoires in COVID-19. In the study overall: There were acute and convalescent COVID-19 samples, and they came from the United States, Italy and Spain. PBMCs, B-cell-depleted T cells, or T cells provided the cDNA or gDNA that made up the material.

Patients in Seattle were enrolled during active infection, then followed longitudinally. The source of this sequence is a man aged 50 to 59 with COVID-19, enrolled during active disease. The sequencing sample was made of peripheral blood. J is TRBJ1-6 and V is TRBV28; D gene uncertain. The CDR3 DNA follows: TGTGCCAGCAGTTTGGGCGGCGGGAATTCACCCCTCCACTTT. Amino acids: CASSLGGGNSPLHF.